These 24 T cell receptor beta chains were all obtained from the same sample, sequenced in a study of blood T cells in healthy people across ages. Through a sample-barcoded 5' primer and a J-beta primer mix, a second PCR was run for roughly 6 to 11 cycles. A single record per CDR3 protein comes from TCRdb applying MiXCR to the 5' RACE reads. The table lists 630,000 or so distinct CDR3 sequences, approximately 31% of them singletons. Sequencing input: blood. The receptors were gathered from a woman aged 80 or older in good health.

This clonotype was detected only a few times. The gene calls are TRBV7-8 and TRBJ1-1; possible D gene TRBD1, 5 bases. Germline V gene lookup returns CDR1 SGHVS and CDR2 FQNEAQ. The ends were cut back, 5 bases at V and 1 base at J, with 23 bases in the middle. The CDR3 covers 18 residues. The CDR3 region is CASSSLGLRGPSNTEAFF. The CDR3 DNA sequence: TGTGCCAGCAGCAGTTTAGGCTTAAGGGGCCCGTCGAACACTGAAGCTTTCTTT. The full variable domain, with the rest looked up from reference TRBV7-8 and TRBJ1-1, is GAGVSQSPRYKVAKRGQDVALRCDPISGHVSLFWYQQALGQGPEFLTYFQNEAQLDKSGLPSDRFFAERPEGSVSTLKIQRTQQEDSAVYLCASSSLGLRGPSNTEAFFGQGTRLTVV.

This chain links TRBV2 with TRBJ1-6; D may be TRBD1 (5 bases). Trimming removed 3 bases at V and 5 bases at J, with 11 bases between. The CDR3 runs to 15 residues. Per the germline V gene, CDR1 is SNHLY and CDR2 is FYNNEI. The CDR3 sequence: CASSESGRNNSPLHF. CDR3 nucleotide sequence: TGTGCCAGCAGTGAGTCGGGACGAAATAATTCACCCCTCCACTTT.

The genes are TRBV2 and TRBJ1-1, with D hard to call. This CDR3 is built from 13 residues. V shed 5 bases and J shed 7 bases, with 14 bases lying between them. Germline V gene lookup returns CDR1 SNHLY and CDR2 FYNNEI. CDR3 coding DNA: TGTGCCAGCAGTTTAAGCCAGGTTAGTGAAGCTTTCTTT. This sequence encodes CASSLSQVSEAFF. Combining the CDR3 with reference TRBV2 and TRBJ1-1 gives the whole variable domain EPEVTQTPSHQVTQMGQEVILRCVPISNHLYFYWYRQILGQKVEFLVSFYNNEISEKSEIFDDQFSVERPDGSNFTLKIRSTKLEDSAMYFCASSLSQVSEAFFGQGTRLTVV.

In DNA, the CDR3 is TGTGCCAGCAGTCCAGTGGGGACTAGCGGGGGGTTGAGAACAGATACGCAGTATTTT. It codes for CASSPVGTSGGLRTDTQYF. This chain links TRBV12-3 or TRBV12-4 with TRBJ2-3, with 15 bases matching TRBD2. The CDR3 consists of 19 residues. J was trimmed by 3 bases and V by 5 bases; bases with no gene match: 12.

This clonotype was detected once. The chain uses TRBV7-9 and TRBJ2-5; D remains unclear. Trimming took off 7 bases at V and 2 bases at J, with 11 bases between the two ends. The length of the CDR3 is 13 residues. Germline V lookup: CDR1 SEHNR, CDR2 FQNEAQ (reference sequence). Written as DNA, the CDR3 is TGTGCCAGCACCGCCCCCCCTCAAGAGACCCAGTACTTC. Protein sequence: CASTAPPQETQYF.

Comments on this clonotype: Since a much larger clone is just one base distant, this may be a read error. The genes are TRBV5-1 and TRBJ2-7; 7 bases align to TRBD2. This CDR3 comprises 14 residues. CDR1 and CDR2 from the germline V gene are SGHRS and YFSETQ. The CDR3 loop is CTSSPRTAGDEQYF. CDR3 nucleotide sequence: TGCACCAGCAGCCCACGGACGGCGGGAGACGAGCAGTACTTC.

This clonotype occurred many times. The chain joins TRBV4-3 to TRBJ2-3; 10 bases align to TRBD2. From germline, CDR1 is LGHNA and CDR2 YSLEER. The CDR3 is 16 amino acids. J lost 4 bases, V lost 2 bases, and 6 bases had no gene match. The CDR3 spells CASSQRSGGIADTQYF. Here the CDR3 DNA reads TGCGCCAGCAGCCAACGTAGCGGGGGGATTGCAGATACGCAGTATTTT.

This clonotype showed up just a few times. Compared with germline, one end of the junction differs, possibly owing to a read error. The chain recombines TRBV12-3 or TRBV12-4 with TRBJ2-3, with 11 bases fitting TRBD1. The CDR3 has 14 residues. This CDR3 is CASRRTGGTDAQYF. DNA of the CDR3: TGTGCCAGCAGGCGGACAGGGGGCACAGATGCGCAGTATTTT.

In its sample, this clonotype was seen many times. The CDR3 DNA reads as TGTGCCAGCACCCGGGACAGGGTAGGCGAGCAGTACTTC. Protein: CASTRDRVGEQYF. The V and J genes are TRBV25-1 and TRBJ2-7; 9 bases map to TRBD1. Germline V gives CDR1 MGHDK, CDR2 SYGVNS. CDR3 length equals 13 residues. J lost 6 bases, V lost 7 bases, and 7 bases had no gene match.

This clonotype was detected many times. The chain has TRBV30 and TRBJ1-2; 8 nucleotides line up with TRBD1. V shed 0 bases, J shed 8 bases, and the junction held 17 bases outside the gene matches. The length of the CDR3 is 17 residues. Germline V CDR1 and CDR2: GTSNPN, SVGIG (reference sequence). The DNA for the CDR3 is TGTGCCTGGAGTGTATACGGCCCGGGACAGGTTCAAGGGGGCTACACCTTC. Translation: CAWSVYGPGQVQGGYTF.

This chain joins TRBV5-4 and TRBJ2-1, with TRBD1 matching over 10 bases. Looked up from germline, CDR1 is SGHNT and CDR2 is YYREEE (reference sequence). Trimming took 4 bases from V and 11 from J; bases not matched to a gene: 6. This CDR3 is 13 amino acids long. The CDR3 is CASSRTGGEKQFF. In DNA, the CDR3 is TGTGCCAGCAGCAGGACAGGGGGGGAAAAGCAGTTCTTC.

This clonotype was seen at least ten times. The V and J genes are TRBV7-8 and TRBJ2-5; 8 bases are shared with TRBD2. The trim removed 0 bases at V and 5 bases at J, leaving 5 bases unmatched. The CDR3 runs to 15 residues. The germline gives CDR1 SGHVS, CDR2 FQNEAQ. CDR3 protein: CASSLASGVGETQYF. CDR3 DNA: TGTGCCAGCAGCTTAGCTAGCGGGGTGGGGGAGACCCAGTACTTC.

This clonotype was counted between two and nine times. The rearrangement joins TRBV10-3 to TRBJ1-1; D not certain. Trimming took off 2 bases at V and 5 bases at J, with 9 bases between the two ends. The germline V gene has CDR1 ENHRY and CDR2 SYGVKD. The CDR3 runs to 13 residues. CDR3 DNA: TGTGCCATCAGTGAGGAGAGGGTTACTGAAGCTTTCTTT. Amino acids: CAISEERVTEAFF.

In this sample, this clonotype turned up many times. V gene TRBV14 combines with J gene TRBJ2-7; D is possibly TRBD1 (7 bases). CDR3 length: 15 residues. Germline CDR1 is SGHDN and CDR2 is FVKESK. Trimming took 4 bases from V and 2 from J, leaving 15 bases between them. The CDR3 here is CASSPLQGGPYEQYF. The CDR3 DNA is TGTGCCAGCAGCCCCCTCCAGGGGGGCCCCTACGAGCAGTACTTC.

V gene TRBV11-3 combines with J gene TRBJ2-3; 8 bases are shared with TRBD1. After removal of 5 bases from V and 5 bases from J, the junction contained 9 bases not matched to a gene. The CDR3 totals 15 residues. Germline V CDR1 and CDR2: SGHNT, YENEEA. The CDR3 spells CASSARTGRIDTQYF. DNA of the CDR3: TGTGCCAGCAGCGCCCGGACAGGGAGGATAGATACGCAGTATTTT.

The chain employs TRBV12-3 or TRBV12-4 and TRBJ2-3; the D gene is possibly TRBD2 (6 bases). The V gene lost 5 bases and the J gene lost 4 bases, with 13 bases spanning the gap. The length of the CDR3 is 14 residues. The CDR3 region has the DNA TGTGCCAGCAGTCACCGAGGGAGGTCAGATACGCAGTATTTT. Amino acids: CASSHRGRSDTQYF.

This clonotype was seen more than once but under ten times. A much larger clonotype is one base distant, so this may be a read error. The V call is TRBV7-2, the J call TRBJ2-1; 10 bases agree with TRBD2. The assigned J gene may be wrong: the sequence end matches TRBJ2-7 better. The CDR3 is made up of 16 amino acids. CDR1 and CDR2 from the germline V gene are SGHTA and FQGNSA. This CDR3 is CASSLGSGGVYNEQYF. In DNA, the CDR3 is TGTGCCAGCAGCTTAGGCAGCGGGGGGGTCTACAATGAGCAGTACTTC.

This clonotype was recorded a few times. The CDR3 is CASSHSAGELFF. CDR3 in DNA: TGTGCCAGCAGCCACAGCGCCGGGGAGCTGTTTTTT. This chain joins TRBV6-6 and TRBJ2-2; no firm D call. This CDR3 is 12 amino acids long. V lost 6 bases and J lost 6, with 8 bases in between. Germline loops: CDR1 MNHNY, CDR2 SVGAGI (reference sequence).

This clonotype has more than one count but fewer than ten. This chain connects TRBV20-1 to TRBJ1-5, with D hard to call. V was trimmed by 4 bases and J by 4 bases, leaving 11 bases between them. The germline CDR1 and CDR2 sequences are DFQATT and SNEGSKA (reference sequence). This CDR3 contains 13 residues. The CDR3 loop reads CSAKRARNQPQHF. The CDR3 DNA sequence: TGCAGTGCTAAGCGGGCAAGAAATCAGCCCCAGCATTTT.

To note about this clonotype: Mismatch with germline at one junction end may stem from a read error. The rearrangement uses TRBV20-1 and TRBJ1-1, with a possible D match to TRBD1 (5 bases). The germline V gene encodes CDR1 DFQATT and CDR2 SNEGSKA (reference sequence). The CDR3 extends over 16 amino acids. This CDR3 reads CSARDGPTALNAEAFF. In nucleotides, the CDR3 is TGCAGTGCTAGAGATGGCCCGACAGCTCTGAACGCTGAAGCTTTCTTT.

V and J are TRBV9 and TRBJ2-5; 7 bases fit TRBD1. The DNA end is a closer match to TRBJ2-7, so the J assignment may be wrong. The CDR3 contains 15 residues. Germline assignment: CDR1 SGDLS and CDR2 YYNGEE. CDR3 loop: CASSPPGQGVGEQYF. CDR3 nucleotides: TGTGCCAGCAGCCCCCCTGGGCAGGGGGTGGGCGAGCAGTACTTC.

This clonotype has at least ten counts. The V gene is TRBV6-6, the J gene TRBJ2-1, with D perhaps TRBD1 (7 bases). Germline values: CDR1 MNHNY, CDR2 SVGAGI (reference sequence). V lost 5 bases and J lost 7, with 18 bases in between. There are 15 residues in the CDR3. The CDR3 DNA reads as TGTGCCAGCAGTAAGACAGGCCAGGGGGGAAATGAGCAGTTCTTC. As protein: CASSKTGQGGNEQFF.

This clonotype was seen a single time. This sequence joins TRBV28 and TRBJ2-6; no clear D gene. V dropped 6 bases and J dropped 0 bases, with 9 bases sitting between them. This CDR3 has 15 residues. The germline gives CDR1 MDHEN, CDR2 SYDVKM. The DNA for the CDR3 is TGTGCCAGCAGGCCAGGTTCCTCTGGGGCCAACGTCCTGACTTTC. It specifies CASRPGSSGANVLTF.

The chain has TRBV5-1 and TRBJ1-4, with TRBD1 matching 7 bases. CDR1 SGHRS and CDR2 YFSETQ come from the germline V gene. The junction had 9 bases not matched to a gene; V was cut back by 7 bases and J by 0 bases. This CDR3 has 16 amino acids. Here the CDR3 reads CASGTGGTATNEKLFF. The CDR3 DNA reads as TGCGCCAGCGGCACGGGGGGGACAGCAACTAATGAAAAACTGTTTTTT.